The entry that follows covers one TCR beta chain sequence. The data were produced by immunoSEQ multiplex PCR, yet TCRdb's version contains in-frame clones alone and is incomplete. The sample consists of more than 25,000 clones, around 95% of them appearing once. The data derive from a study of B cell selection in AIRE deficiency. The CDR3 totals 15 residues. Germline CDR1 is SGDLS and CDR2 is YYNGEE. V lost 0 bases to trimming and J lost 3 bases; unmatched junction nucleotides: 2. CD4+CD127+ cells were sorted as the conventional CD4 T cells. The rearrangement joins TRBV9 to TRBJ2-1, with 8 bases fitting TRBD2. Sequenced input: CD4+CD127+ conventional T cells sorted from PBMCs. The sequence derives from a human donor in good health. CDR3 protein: CASSVGTSFYNEQFF. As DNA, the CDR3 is TGTGCCAGCAGCGTAGGGACTAGCTTCTACAATGAGCAGTTCTTC. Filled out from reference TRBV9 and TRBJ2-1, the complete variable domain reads DSGVTQTPKHLITATGQRVTLRCSPRSGDLSVYWYQQSLDQGLQFLIQYYNGEERAKGNILERFSAQQFPDLHSELNLSSLELGDSALYFCASSVGTSFYNEQFFGPGTRLTVL.